The clone carrying this TCR beta chain was counted only a few times. What it binds is unknown. Researchers ran the PCR with 60 Vbeta and 13 Jbeta primers. TCRdb's copy holds only in-frame clones and misses some; the assay was immunoSEQ multiplex PCR. Here the sample spans 100,000 to 150,000 clones, about 9.4% being singletons. The data belong to a study of cytomegalovirus exposure and HLA in healthy donors. Turning to the study itself: When 350 to 500 donors were genotyped, 80% to 90% of them were found to fall in the Caucasian-associated ancestry cluster. Findings and caveats of the study: In a later analysis, HLA-C alleles had the fewest associated TCRs, DRB1 alleles the most. In a later analysis, a missense DCLRE1C variant was linked to TCR beta V- and J-gene trimming. About 87% or about 30% of the time was how often most TCR beta V segments were productive, according to an earlier analysis.

CDR1 LNHDA and CDR2 SQIVND come from the germline V gene (reference sequence). The CDR3 contains 15 residues. With V trimmed by 5 bases and J by 2 bases, 2 bases remained unmatched. The receptor was derived from a woman aged 40 to 50 in good health and CMV-seropositive. The sample comprised PBMCs. The chain has TRBV19 and TRBJ2-1, with 11 bases aligning to TRBD2. CDR3 bases: TGTGCCAGTAGTCCTAGCGGGGGGACCTACAATGAGCAGTTCTTC. It codes for CASSPSGGTYNEQFF.